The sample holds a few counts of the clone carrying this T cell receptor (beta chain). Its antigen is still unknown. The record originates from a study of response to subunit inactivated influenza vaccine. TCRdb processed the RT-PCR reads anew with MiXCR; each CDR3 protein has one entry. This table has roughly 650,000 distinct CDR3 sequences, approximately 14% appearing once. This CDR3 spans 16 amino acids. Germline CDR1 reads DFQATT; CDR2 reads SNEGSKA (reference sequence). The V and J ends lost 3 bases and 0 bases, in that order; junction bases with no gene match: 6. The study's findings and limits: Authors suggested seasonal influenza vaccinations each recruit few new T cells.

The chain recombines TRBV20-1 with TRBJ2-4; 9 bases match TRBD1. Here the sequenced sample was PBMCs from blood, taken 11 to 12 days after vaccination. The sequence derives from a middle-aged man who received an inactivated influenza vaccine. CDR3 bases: TGCAGTGCTAGGACCTCGGGACAGGGAGCCAAAAACATTCAGTACTTC. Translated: CSARTSGQGAKNIQYF.